This TCR beta chain is drawn from a study of blood T cell repertoires in COVID-19. As for the study in general: COVID-19 samples from acute and convalescent phases originated in the United States, Italy and Spain.

This CDR3 is built from 14 residues. V lost 3 bases and J 6 bases, leaving 14 bases between the germline ends. Germline loops: CDR1 KGHSH, CDR2 LQKENI. As originally analysed: Estimation of nucleated cell counts relied on the amplification of reference gene primers. The protocol was immunoSEQ multiplex PCR, while the TCRdb copy is restricted to in-frame clones and leaves out a portion. V and J calls and clone size are given by that table; D and trimming were obtained from the DNA. Among 25,000 to 35,000 clones listed, about 85% were seen once. The sequence derives from a woman aged 60-75 years with acute or convalescent COVID-19. The rearrangement uses TRBV18 and TRBJ1-2; TRBD1 might be the D (5 bases). Sequencing used peripheral blood. In DNA, the CDR3 is TGTGCCAGCTCACCGTCCCGGGGGGGTGATGGCTACACCTTC. As protein: CASSPSRGGDGYTF.